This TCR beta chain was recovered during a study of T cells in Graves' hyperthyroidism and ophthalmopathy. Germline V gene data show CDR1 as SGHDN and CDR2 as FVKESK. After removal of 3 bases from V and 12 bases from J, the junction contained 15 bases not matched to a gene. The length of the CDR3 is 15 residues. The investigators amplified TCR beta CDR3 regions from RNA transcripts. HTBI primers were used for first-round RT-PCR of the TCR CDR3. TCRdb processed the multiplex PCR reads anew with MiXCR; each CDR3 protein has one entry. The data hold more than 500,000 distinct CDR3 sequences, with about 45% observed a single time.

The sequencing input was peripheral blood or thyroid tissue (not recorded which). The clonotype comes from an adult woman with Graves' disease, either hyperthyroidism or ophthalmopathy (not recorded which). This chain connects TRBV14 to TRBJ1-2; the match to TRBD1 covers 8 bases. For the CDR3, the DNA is TGTGCCAGCAGCCATCTCAGGACAGGGAGCCCTGGAAACACCTTC. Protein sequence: CASSHLRTGSPGNTF.